Shown below are 28 T cell receptor beta chains from a single sample sequenced in a study of monozygotic twins with inflammatory bowel disease. Reanalyzing the 5' RACE reads, TCRdb keeps one entry per CDR3 protein, without DNA. The sample totals some 150,000 distinct CDR3 sequences; its top ten clones hold approximately 7%. Specimen: blood. These receptors were collected from a human donor with ulcerative colitis or Crohn's disease, or a healthy co-twin of an affected twin (not recorded which).

The rearrangement joins TRBV12-3 or TRBV12-4 to TRBJ1-2; TCRdb names TRBD1, which stays unverified in the absence of DNA. This CDR3 comprises 13 residues. CDR3 region: CASSEQGRPGYTF.

This rearrangement joins TRBV5-5 to TRBJ2-7; TCRdb calls TRBD2, which cannot be checked without DNA. There are 16 residues in the CDR3. CDR1 is SGHKS, CDR2 YYEKEE, per germline (reference sequence). CDR3 residues: CASSPIAGAPAYEQYF.

This sequence joins TRBV5-1 and TRBJ1-1; TCRdb's assignment of TRBD1 cannot be checked, as there is no DNA. The CDR3 contains 14 residues. The germline V gene has CDR1 SGHRS and CDR2 YFSETQ. CDR3 loop: CASSLRGAFTEAFF.

The chain links TRBV20-1 to TRBJ2-2; TCRdb's D call of TRBD2 is untestable without DNA. Per germline, CDR1 DFQATT and CDR2 SNEGSKA (reference sequence). The CDR3 contains 17 residues. CDR3 region: CSAPILAGGPVTGELFF.

V and J are TRBV4-2 and TRBJ2-7. The CDR3 is 14 residues long. Germline values: CDR1 LGHNA, CDR2 YNFKEQ. This CDR3 reads CASSQDIGGYEQYF.

The chain uses TRBV9 and TRBJ2-7; the D gene TCRdb calls, TRBD1, cannot be checked with no DNA. CDR3 size: 12 residues. Per the germline V gene, CDR1 is SGDLS and CDR2 is YYNGEE. This CDR3 is CASSGRRGEQYF.

The genes are TRBV14 and TRBJ1-2; without DNA, the TCRdb call of TRBD1 cannot be checked. This CDR3 spans 16 amino acids. Germline CDR1 reads SGHDN; CDR2 reads FVKESK. The CDR3 reads CASSQDKGVYDYGYTF.

The genes are TRBV5-6 and TRBJ2-2; TCRdb returns TRBD1, unconfirmable since there is no DNA. The CDR3 has 16 amino acids. Germline V CDR1 and CDR2: SGHDT, YYEEEE. The CDR3 here is CASSSQGRGSTGELFF.

This chain connects TRBV20-1 to TRBJ2-7; absent DNA, TCRdb's TRBD2 call cannot be checked. The germline V gene has CDR1 DFQATT and CDR2 SNEGSKA (reference sequence). CDR3 length equals 14 residues. This chain's CDR3 is CSASTSGRVYEQYF.

The chain joins TRBV6-5 to TRBJ1-4. The germline CDR1 and CDR2 sequences are MNHEY and SVGAGI. This CDR3 contains 17 residues. Here the CDR3 reads CASSRLFDRATNEKLFF.

The genes are TRBV27 and TRBJ2-6; TCRdb's D call of TRBD1 is untestable without DNA. Germline CDR1 and CDR2: MNHEY and SMNVEV (reference sequence). The CDR3 consists of 17 residues. This chain's CDR3 is CASSKTVFTAGANVLTF.

V and J are TRBV7-2 and TRBJ2-2; TCRdb's assignment of TRBD2 cannot be checked, as there is no DNA. CDR1 and CDR2 from the germline V gene are SGHTA and FQGNSA. The CDR3 runs to 15 residues. The CDR3 loop is CASSTRLVYDEELFF.

The chain joins TRBV6-1 to TRBJ2-7; TCRdb names TRBD1, which stays unverified in the absence of DNA. CDR1 is MNHNS and CDR2 is SASEGT in the germline V gene. This CDR3 region has 15 residues. The CDR3 spells CASSLTRDRSYEQYF.

The CDR3 sequence: CASSSDTQGGNTIYF. The chain carries TRBV5-1 and TRBJ1-3. Germline assignment: CDR1 SGHRS and CDR2 YFSETQ. The CDR3 consists of 15 residues. Filled out from reference TRBV5-1 and TRBJ1-3, the complete variable domain reads KAGVTQTPRYLIKTRGQQVTLSCSPISGHRSVSWYQQTPGQGLQFLFEYFSETQRNKGNFPGRFSGRQFSNSRSEMNVSTLELGDSALYLCASSSDTQGGNTIYFGEGSWLTVV.

The chain joins TRBV28 to TRBJ2-5; lacking DNA, the TRBD1 call made by TCRdb goes unchecked. The CDR3 contains 15 residues. Germline CDR1 is MDHEN and CDR2 is SYDVKM. The CDR3 is CASSLPQGVVETQYF.

The rearrangement uses TRBV14 and TRBJ2-1; without DNA, the TCRdb call of TRBD2 cannot be checked. The CDR3 sequence is 16 residues long. The germline CDR1 and CDR2 sequences are SGHDN and FVKESK. The CDR3: CASSQDWRLAGNEQFF.

The chain employs TRBV5-1 and TRBJ2-1; TCRdb names TRBD1, which stays unverified in the absence of DNA. The CDR3 sequence is 15 residues long. CDR1 and CDR2 from the germline V gene are SGHRS and YFSETQ. CDR3 sequence: CASSLSARFGHEQFF.

This chain uses TRBV20-1 with TRBJ2-1; TCRdb calls TRBD2, which cannot be checked without DNA. The CDR3 contains 15 residues. Germline CDR1 DFQATT, CDR2 SNEGSKA (reference sequence). The CDR3 here is CSARAAAGGNNEQFF.

V is TRBV6-2 or TRBV6-3 and J is TRBJ2-1; as DNA is missing, the TRBD1 call by TCRdb cannot be tested. CDR3 length equals 16 residues. Germline V gives CDR1 MNHEY, CDR2 SVGEGT. CDR3 sequence: CASSPLDRVGDNEQFF.

CDR3: CASSLSGVLPTEAFF. The rearrangement uses TRBV5-5 and TRBJ1-1. Looked up from germline, CDR1 is SGHKS and CDR2 is YYEKEE (reference sequence). This CDR3 contains 15 residues.

The chain combines TRBV5-1 with TRBJ2-5. CDR1 is SGHRS and CDR2 is YFSETQ in the germline V gene. The CDR3 length is 13 residues. CDR3: CASSRGIQETQYF.

The gene calls are TRBV28 and TRBJ2-7; TCRdb's D call of TRBD1 is untestable without DNA. This CDR3 contains 14 residues. From germline, CDR1 is MDHEN and CDR2 SYDVKM. The CDR3 loop reads CASSFGQGAFEQFF.

The rearrangement links TRBV27 to TRBJ1-5; lacking DNA, the TRBD1 call made by TCRdb goes unchecked. Germline CDR1 and CDR2: MNHEY and SMNVEV (reference sequence). This CDR3 contains 14 residues. Here the CDR3 reads CASSQGQGNQPQHF.

The genes are TRBV5-1 and TRBJ2-7; TCRdb's D call, TRBD1, is unchecked because there is no DNA. The CDR3 has 15 amino acids. CDR1 is SGHRS and CDR2 is YFSETQ in the germline V gene. CDR3 amino acids: CASSADRGVLGEQYF. Full variable domain (missing parts from reference TRBV5-1 and TRBJ2-7): KAGVTQTPRYLIKTRGQQVTLSCSPISGHRSVSWYQQTPGQGLQFLFEYFSETQRNKGNFPGRFSGRQFSNSRSEMNVSTLELGDSALYLCASSADRGVLGEQYFGPGTRLTVT.

This chain uses TRBV5-4 with TRBJ1-5; TCRdb selects TRBD1, and the lack of DNA leaves this call unchecked. The germline CDR1 and CDR2 sequences are SGHNT and YYREEE (reference sequence). The CDR3 covers 13 residues. The CDR3 loop is CASSLGGRQPQHF.

The chain combines TRBV18 with TRBJ2-5. Germline V gives CDR1 KGHSH, CDR2 LQKENI. The CDR3 consists of 13 residues. The CDR3 is CASSPPPRETQYF.

The V call is TRBV5-1, the J call TRBJ1-2. The CDR3 extends over 13 amino acids. The germline CDR1 and CDR2 sequences are SGHRS and YFSETQ. The CDR3 loop reads CASSLDTDYGYTF.

J is TRBJ2-5 and V is TRBV5-1; lacking DNA, the TRBD1 call made by TCRdb goes unchecked. This CDR3 is 16 amino acids long. Looked up from germline, CDR1 is SGHRS and CDR2 is YFSETQ. CDR3 loop: CASSLDYRGAQETQYF.